The entry below gives a single T cell receptor (beta chain) sequence along with its context. What this receptor recognizes is not known. No per-base quality is available; no much larger clone lies one base away. This entry is derived from a study of T cell responses to AZD1222 COVID-19 vaccine (dated by TCRdb to the early 2020s). About the full investigation: A total of about 230 trial participants underwent TCR sequencing, of whom 207 received two doses of AZD1222 and about 25 received two doses of the MenACWY control vaccine. Trial participants were enrolled by age into subgroups of 18-55, 56-69 and 70-plus years, and around 150, 29 and 61 TCR-sequenced participants, respectively, were included in these subgroups. General conclusions and limits of the study: In the small 56-69-year group, the increase in depth fell short of significance, most likely because of low power. Nearly half of unique spike-specific TCRs reportedly recognized epitopes outside regions mutated in the B.1.351 and B.1.1.7 variants. CD4 TCRs associated with the vaccine covered the entire spike protein, and the dominant responses were in regions 160-218 and 743-854. Participants were mostly white British and included more females than males, and it was suggested by the authors that clonal diversity may have been underestimated. Because no day 14 peak-response samples were available, repertoires were characterized only after the peak T cell response. After two AZD1222 doses, spike-specific TCR breadth and depth were significantly higher than at day 0 and than in MenACWY recipients. Only a handful of AZD1222 recipients were SARS-CoV-2 seropositive at baseline, limiting conclusions about previously exposed vaccinees.

The time point label here, explained by the study, means: about 28 days (+/-7) after the second vaccine dose. AZD1222 recipients with second doses at about 4 weeks or about 12 weeks were pooled, because spike-specific TCR depth and breadth did not differ between schedules. Vaccinee samples were obtained from the UK trials COV001 and COV002, which included a single-blind randomized controlled phase 2/3 trial of AZD1222 (ChAdOx1 nCoV-19) in healthy adults. For TCRbeta chain sequencing, PBMC samples from trial participants were taken at day 0 and at day 28 after the second dose. The CDR3 regions of human TCRbeta chains were subjected to immunosequencing. Processing in the source paper ran as follows. TCRs in the repertoires were compared against a reference library of SARS-CoV-2-specific TCRs that had been generated with the MIRA antigen-specificity platform. Breadth was defined as the fraction of unique TCRs that were SARS-CoV-2-associated, and depth was defined as the fraction of total T cells that were SARS-CoV-2-associated. Using the MIRA data, each spike-specific TCR was assigned both to the spike region to which the TCR was reactive and to a CD4 or CD8 class. Log10-transformed breadth and depth values were compared by one-way ANOVA with Sidak's multiple comparisons tests. The immuneACCESS repertoire file appears here via TCRdb, limited to in-frame rearrangements. These files lack a portion of the clones; in checked studies, under half of the deficit traces to unresolved V genes, and the cause of the others is not known. The V and J calls and clone size come from that table; D and trimming were worked out from the DNA. The sample profile shows about 84,000 clones; 70% to 90% of them were found once. Together, the top ten hold 9.5% to 13% of the sample.

The CDR3, cysteine through phenylalanine, is 16 amino acids long. The entry retains the CDR3 DNA only, 48 bases that are in frame from base 1. Compared with germline, V lacks 3 bases and J lacks 2 bases; bases without a gene match: 9. The CDR1 and CDR2 encoded by the germline V gene are MNHEY and SVGEGT. The specimen was peripheral blood, collected 28 days after the second AZD1222 dose. The receptor comes from an adult who received the AZD1222 COVID-19 vaccine. This chain is built from TRBV6-2 or TRBV6-3 and TRBJ2-5; TRBD2 agrees with 7 junctional bases. The CDR3 loop reads CASSYTPGLVQETQYF. The DNA sequence reads TGTGCCAGCAGTTATACCCCCGGACTAGTGCAAGAGACCCAGTACTTC.